This T cell receptor (beta chain) was captured in a study of T cells after yellow fever vaccination. Turning to the study itself: For low cell numbers, libraries were made with SMART-Seq v4 Ultra Low Input. Study-wide points: The booster response re-showed most primary clones: over 95% CD4, approximately 90% CD8. Highly abundant clonotypes carried over from the bulk population could end up in FACS-sorted repertoires as contaminants.

This clonotype turned up a few times. Its antigen remains unidentified. TCR cDNA, made by 5'RACE template switching, carried an added universal primer site and UMIs. A single record per CDR3 protein comes from TCRdb applying MiXCR to the 5' RACE reads. The table lists about 580,000 distinct CDR3 sequences, roughly a sixth of them singletons, with roughly 17% in the top ten. CDR3 length equals 17 residues. Trimming cost V 1 base and J 3 bases, with 18 bases left between them. Germline V gives CDR1 SGHVS, CDR2 FQNEAQ. The origin of this receptor is a man between 18 and 35 years old who received the YFV17D yellow fever vaccine. The rearrangement uses TRBV7-8 and TRBJ2-5, with D possibly matching TRBD2 (7 bases). Sequencing was performed on PBMCs, taken 5 to 6 days after the first yellow fever vaccination. In DNA form, the CDR3 reads TGTGCCAGCAGCTTAGGGGGGGGGCCTCAGGAGGAAGAGACCCAGTACTTC. Translating gives CASSLGGGPQEEETQYF.